The clone carrying this T cell receptor beta chain was counted a few times. Its antigen remains unidentified. This entry comes from a study of spatial heterogeneity in lung cancer. Study context: Detection consistently captured more beta-chain sequences than alpha-chain sequences. General observations from the study: Whereas they appeared in blood less at follow-up, ubiquitous expanded tumor TCRs appeared there more at resection.

TCRdb used MiXCR to reprocess the 5' RACE reads, holding one entry per CDR3 protein. The table shows tens of thousands of distinct CDR3 sequences, with approximately 12% occurring only once. The V gene lost 2 bases and the J gene lost 3 bases, with 12 bases spanning the gap. This CDR3 comprises 14 residues. The germline CDR1 and CDR2 sequences are SQVTM and ANQGSEA. The sample's time point: sample taken at primary tumor resection. V is TRBV29-1 and J is TRBJ2-3, with D possibly TRBD2 on 7 matching bases. The receptor was isolated from a male donor with early-stage non-small cell lung cancer. Sequenced here: PBMCs, sampled at surgery. Here the CDR3 reads CSVERGGGTDTQYF. CDR3 sequence (DNA): TGCAGCGTTGAAAGAGGGGGGGGTACAGATACGCAGTATTTT.